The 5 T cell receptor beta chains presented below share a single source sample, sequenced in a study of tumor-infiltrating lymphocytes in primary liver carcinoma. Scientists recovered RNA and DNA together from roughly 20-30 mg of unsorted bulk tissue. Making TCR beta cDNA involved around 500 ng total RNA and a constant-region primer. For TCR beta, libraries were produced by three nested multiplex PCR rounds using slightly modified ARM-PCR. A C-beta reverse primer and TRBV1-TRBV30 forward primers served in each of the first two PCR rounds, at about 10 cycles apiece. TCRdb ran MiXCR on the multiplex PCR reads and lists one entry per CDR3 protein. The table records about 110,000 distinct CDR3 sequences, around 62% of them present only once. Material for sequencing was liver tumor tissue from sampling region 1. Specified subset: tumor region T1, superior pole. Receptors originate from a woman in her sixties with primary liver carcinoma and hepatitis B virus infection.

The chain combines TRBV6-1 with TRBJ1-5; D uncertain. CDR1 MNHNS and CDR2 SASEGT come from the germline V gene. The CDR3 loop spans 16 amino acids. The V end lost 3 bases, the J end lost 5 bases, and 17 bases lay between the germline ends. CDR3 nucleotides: TGTGCCAGCAGTGATTCTAGGCTGCGATCGTATCAGCCCCAGCATTTT. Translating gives CASSDSRLRSYQPQHF.

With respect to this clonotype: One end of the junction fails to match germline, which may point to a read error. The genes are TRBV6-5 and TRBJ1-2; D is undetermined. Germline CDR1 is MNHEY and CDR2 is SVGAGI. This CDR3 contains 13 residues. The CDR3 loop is CARSSSHGYCYTF. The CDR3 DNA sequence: TGTGCCAGGAGTTCATCGCATGGCTATTGCTACACCTTC.

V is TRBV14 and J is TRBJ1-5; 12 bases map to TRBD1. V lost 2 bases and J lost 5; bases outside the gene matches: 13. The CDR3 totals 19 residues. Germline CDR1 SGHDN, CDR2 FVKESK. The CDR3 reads CASSQIPSGDRGPHQPQHF. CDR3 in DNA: TGTGCCAGCAGCCAAATACCATCGGGGGACAGGGGGCCACATCAGCCCCAGCATTTT. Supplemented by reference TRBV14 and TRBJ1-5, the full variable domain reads EAGVTQFPSHSVIEKGQTVTLRCDPISGHDNLYWYRRVMGKEIKFLLHFVKESKQDESGMPNNRFLAERTGGTYSTLKVQPAELEDSGVYFCASSQIPSGDRGPHQPQHFGDGTRLSIL.

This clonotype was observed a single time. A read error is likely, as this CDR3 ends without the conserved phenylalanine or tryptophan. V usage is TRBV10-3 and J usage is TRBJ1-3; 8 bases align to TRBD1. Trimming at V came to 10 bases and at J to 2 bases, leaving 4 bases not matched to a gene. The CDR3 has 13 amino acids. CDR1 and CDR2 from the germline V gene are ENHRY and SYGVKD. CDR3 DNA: TGTGCCACCCAGGGGGCAACTGGAAACACCATATATCTT. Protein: CATQGATGNTIYL.

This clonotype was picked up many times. CDR3 amino acids: CSVETAGDTIYF. The DNA of the CDR3 is TGCAGCGTTGAGACAGCCGGGGACACCATATATTTT. The V call is TRBV29-1, the J call TRBJ1-3; the D gene is possibly TRBD1 (5 bases). CDR3 length: 12 amino acids. Germline CDR1 reads SQVTM; CDR2 reads ANQGSEA. The V and J ends lost 3 bases and 8 bases respectively, with 11 bases between them.